Here is one T cell receptor (beta chain) with its context. Its antigen remains unidentified. The sample is drawn from a study of cytomegalovirus exposure and HLA in healthy donors. General study points: HLA restriction was apparent for most CMV-associated TCR beta chains in a later analysis. Association of a missense DCLRE1C variant with TCR beta V- and J-gene trimming was reported in a later analysis.

Use of 60 Vbeta and 13 Jbeta primers characterized the PCR. TCRdb's copy holds only in-frame clones and misses some; the assay was immunoSEQ multiplex PCR. The profile shows around 130,000 clones, roughly two thirds of them singletons. CDR3 size: 13 residues. The germline CDR1 and CDR2 sequences are MGHDK and SYGVNS. The ends lost 8 bases at V and 5 bases at J; junction bases unmatched: 9. What was sequenced was PBMCs. This TCR was recovered from a man between 25 and 39 years old in good health and CMV-seropositive. V usage is TRBV25-1 and J usage is TRBJ2-7; 7 bases line up with TRBD1. CDR3 sequence (DNA): TGTGCCAGCCGGAGACAGGGTATCAACGAGCAGTACTTC. This codes for CASRRQGINEQYF.